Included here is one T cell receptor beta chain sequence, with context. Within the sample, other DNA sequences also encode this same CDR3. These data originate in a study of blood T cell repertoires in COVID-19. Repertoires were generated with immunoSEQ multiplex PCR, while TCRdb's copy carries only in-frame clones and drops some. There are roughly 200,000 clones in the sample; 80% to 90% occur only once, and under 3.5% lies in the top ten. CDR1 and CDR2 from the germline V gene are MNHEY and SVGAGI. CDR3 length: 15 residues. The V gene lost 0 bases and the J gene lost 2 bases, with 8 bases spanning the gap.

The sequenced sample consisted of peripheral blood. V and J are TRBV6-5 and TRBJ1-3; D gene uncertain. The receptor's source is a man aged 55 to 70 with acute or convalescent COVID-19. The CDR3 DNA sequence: TGTGCCAGCAGTTACTCGAGGGTGCCTGGAAACACCATATATTTT. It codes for CASSYSRVPGNTIYF.